This T cell receptor beta chain was sequenced for a study of T cells in Graves' hyperthyroidism and ophthalmopathy. Study results and limitations: Ophthalmopathy got predicted by the model a median approximately six months before its onset.

Germline V gives CDR1 MNHEY, CDR2 SVGAGI. V was clipped by 5 bases and J by 10 bases, with 12 bases between them. There are 11 residues in the CDR3. About this clonotype itself: As yet, its antigen is unknown.

Researchers barred patients who had uncontrolled infection, other autoimmune disease, pregnancy or lactation. Diagnoses were established using clinical symptoms, serum thyroxine and TRAb, thyroid ultrasound and orbital computed tomography. Amplification of TCR beta CDR3 regions used RNA as the template. When the TCR CDR3 underwent first-round RT-PCR, the HTBI primer set was used. MiXCR, run by TCRdb on the multiplex PCR reads, gives a single entry per CDR3 protein. The profile covers roughly 570,000 distinct CDR3 sequences, with 46% appearing a single time and about 7.8% taken by the ten largest. The specimen was peripheral blood or thyroid tissue (not recorded which). The sequence derives from a woman under 30 with Graves' hyperthyroidism. The V and J genes are TRBV6-5 and TRBJ2-7; D gene unclear. In nucleotides, the CDR3 is TGTGCCAGCAGTGAAGGTTCCCGACAGTACTTC. Protein sequence: CASSEGSRQYF.